This TCR beta chain derives from a study of T cell repertoires in cytomegalovirus infection. The CDR3 is 13 residues long. In germline, CDR1 is MDHEN, CDR2 SYDVKM. Trimming at V came to 4 bases and at J to 3 bases, leaving 3 bases not matched to a gene. TCRdb re-derived calls from the reads in MiXCR, one entry per CDR3 protein. The table lists around 140,000 distinct CDR3 sequences, 5.5% to 8% of them singletons. This sequence originates from a human donor in good health (CMV status not recorded). Some clones in this sample may be carry-over from other donors' samples. Sequencing was carried out using PBMCs. The rearrangement links TRBV28 to TRBJ2-7; 7 bases fit TRBD1. The CDR3 region is CASSWGQFYEQYF. The CDR3 DNA is TGTGCCAGCAGTTGGGGACAGTTCTACGAGCAGTACTTC.